This T cell receptor (beta chain) was documented in a study of patients and donors after allogeneic stem cell transplantation. About this clonotype itself: One end of the junction fails to match germline, which may point to a read error.

The CDR3 extends over 14 amino acids. CDR1 and CDR2 from the germline V gene are SGHRS and YFSETQ. TCRdb used MiXCR to reprocess the RT-PCR reads, holding one entry per CDR3 protein. The table shows fewer than 30,000 distinct CDR3 sequences, with about 45% occurring only once. The J gene is TRBJ1-1, the V gene TRBV5-1; no clear D gene. The receptor comes from a human donor who was either an allogeneic HSCT recipient or a stem cell or donor lymphocyte infusion donor (not recorded which). It is not recorded whose cells these are; they may come from a transplant donor. Source material: blood, either unsorted or a sorted T cell fraction (not recorded which). CDR3: CASSLVVENTVAFF. The CDR3 nucleotides read TGCGCCAGCAGCTTGGTTGTGGAGAACACTGTAGCTTTCTTT.